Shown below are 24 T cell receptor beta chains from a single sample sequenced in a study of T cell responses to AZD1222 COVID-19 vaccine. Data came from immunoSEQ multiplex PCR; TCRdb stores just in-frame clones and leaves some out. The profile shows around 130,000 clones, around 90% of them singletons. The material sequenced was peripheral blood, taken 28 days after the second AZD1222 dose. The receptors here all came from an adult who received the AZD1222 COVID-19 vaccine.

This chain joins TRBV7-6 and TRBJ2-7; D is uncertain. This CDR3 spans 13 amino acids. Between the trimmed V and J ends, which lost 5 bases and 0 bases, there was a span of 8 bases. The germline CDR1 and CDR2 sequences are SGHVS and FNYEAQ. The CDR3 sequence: CASSRGSSYEQYF. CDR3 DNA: TGTGCCAGCAGCCGCGGTAGCTCCTACGAGCAGTACTTC.

The DNA of the CDR3 is TGCAGTGCTAGTTCGGGACAGAACACTGAAGCTTTCTTT. This translates into CSASSGQNTEAFF. This chain links TRBV20-1 with TRBJ1-1; a weak D match, TRBD1 (6 bases). The V gene lost 3 bases and the J gene lost 1 base, with 9 bases spanning the gap. There are 13 residues in the CDR3. Looked up from germline, CDR1 is DFQATT and CDR2 is SNEGSKA (reference sequence).

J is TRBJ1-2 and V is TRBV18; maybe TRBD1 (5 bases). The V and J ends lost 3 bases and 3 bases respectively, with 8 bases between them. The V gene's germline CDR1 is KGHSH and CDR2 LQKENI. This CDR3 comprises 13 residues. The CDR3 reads CASSPPTDYGYTF. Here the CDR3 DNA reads TGTGCCAGCTCACCTCCGACAGACTATGGCTACACCTTC. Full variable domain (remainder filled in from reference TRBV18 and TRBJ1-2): NAGVMQNPRHLVRRRGQEARLRCSPMKGHSHVYWYRQLPEEGLKFMVYLQKENIIDESGMPKERFSAEFPKEGPSILRIQQVVRGDSAAYFCASSPPTDYGYTFGSGTRLTVV.

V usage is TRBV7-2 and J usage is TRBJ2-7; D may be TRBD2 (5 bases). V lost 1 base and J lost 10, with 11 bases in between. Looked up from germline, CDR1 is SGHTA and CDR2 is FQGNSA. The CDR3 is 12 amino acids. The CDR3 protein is CASSLGGEVQYF. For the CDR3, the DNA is TGTGCCAGCAGCTTAGGGGGAGAAGTCCAGTACTTC.

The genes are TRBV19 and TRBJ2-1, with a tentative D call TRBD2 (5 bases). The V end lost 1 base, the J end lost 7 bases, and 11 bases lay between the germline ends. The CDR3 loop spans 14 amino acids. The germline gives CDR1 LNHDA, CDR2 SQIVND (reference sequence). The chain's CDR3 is CASSIAGSLNEQFF. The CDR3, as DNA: TGTGCCAGTAGTATAGCTGGGAGCCTTAATGAGCAGTTCTTC. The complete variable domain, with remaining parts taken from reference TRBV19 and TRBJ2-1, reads DGGITQSPKYLFRKEGQNVTLSCEQNLNHDAMYWYRQDPGQGLRLIYYSQIVNDFQKGDIAEGYSVSREKKESFPLTVTSAQKNPTAFYLCASSIAGSLNEQFFGPGTRLTVL.

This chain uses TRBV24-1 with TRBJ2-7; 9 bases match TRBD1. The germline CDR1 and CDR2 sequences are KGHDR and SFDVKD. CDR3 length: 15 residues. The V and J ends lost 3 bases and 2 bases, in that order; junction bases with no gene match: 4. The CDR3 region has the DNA TGTGCCACCAGTGATGGGACAGGGAGGACCTACGAGCAGTACTTC. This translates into CATSDGTGRTYEQYF.

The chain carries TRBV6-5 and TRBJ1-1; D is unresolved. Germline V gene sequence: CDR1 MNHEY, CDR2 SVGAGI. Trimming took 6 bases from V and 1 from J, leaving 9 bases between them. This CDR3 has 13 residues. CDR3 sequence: CASRDHQNTEAFF. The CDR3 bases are TGTGCCAGCAGAGATCACCAGAACACTGAAGCTTTCTTT.

DNA of the CDR3: TGCGCCAGCAGCTTACAGACTAGAAGGGAGACCCAGTACTTC. Translating it yields CASSLQTRRETQYF. The chain carries TRBV5-1 and TRBJ2-5; a weak D match, TRBD2 (6 bases). The CDR3 consists of 14 residues. Trimming left V 2 bases short and J 5 bases short, with 13 bases between. CDR1 is SGHRS and CDR2 is YFSETQ in the germline V gene.

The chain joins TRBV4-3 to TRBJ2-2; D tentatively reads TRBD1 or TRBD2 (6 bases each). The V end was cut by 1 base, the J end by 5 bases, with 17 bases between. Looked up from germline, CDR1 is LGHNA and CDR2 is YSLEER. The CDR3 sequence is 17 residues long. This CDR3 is CASSQGQDTGATGELFF. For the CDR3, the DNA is TGCGCCAGCAGCCAAGGGCAAGATACGGGGGCGACCGGGGAGCTGTTTTTT.

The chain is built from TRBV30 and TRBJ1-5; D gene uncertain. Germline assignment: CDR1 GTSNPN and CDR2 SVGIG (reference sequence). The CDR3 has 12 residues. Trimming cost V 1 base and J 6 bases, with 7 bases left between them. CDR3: CAWSGGTQPQHF. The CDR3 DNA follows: TGTGCCTGGAGTGGGGGAACTCAGCCCCAGCATTTT. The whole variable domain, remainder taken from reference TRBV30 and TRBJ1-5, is SQTIHQWPATLVQPVGSPLSLECTVEGTSNPNLYWYRQAAGRGLQLLFYSVGIGQISSEVPQNLSASRPQDRQFILSSKKLLLSDSGFYLCAWSGGTQPQHFGDGTRLSIL.

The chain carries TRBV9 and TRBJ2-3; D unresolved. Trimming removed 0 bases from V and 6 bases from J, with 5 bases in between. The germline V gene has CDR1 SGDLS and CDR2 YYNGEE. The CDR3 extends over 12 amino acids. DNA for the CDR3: TGTGCCAGCAGCGTAGAAGCCGATACGCAGTATTTT. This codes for CASSVEADTQYF. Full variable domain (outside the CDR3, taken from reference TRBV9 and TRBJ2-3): DSGVTQTPKHLITATGQRVTLRCSPRSGDLSVYWYQQSLDQGLQFLIQYYNGEERAKGNILERFSAQQFPDLHSELNLSSLELGDSALYFCASSVEADTQYFGPGTRLTVL.

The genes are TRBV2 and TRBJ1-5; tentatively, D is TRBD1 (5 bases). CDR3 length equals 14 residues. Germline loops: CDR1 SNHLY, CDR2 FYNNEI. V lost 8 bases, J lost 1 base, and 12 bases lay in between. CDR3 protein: CASGGGVSNQPQHF. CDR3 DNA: TGTGCCAGCGGGGGGGGTGTCAGCAATCAGCCCCAGCATTTT.

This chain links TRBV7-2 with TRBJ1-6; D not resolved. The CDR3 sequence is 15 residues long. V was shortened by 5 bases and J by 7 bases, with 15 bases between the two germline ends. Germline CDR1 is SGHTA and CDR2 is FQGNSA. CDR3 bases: TGTGCCAGCAGCGTGGGAAGGCCTCCCAATTCACCCCTCCACTTT. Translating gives CASSVGRPPNSPLHF.

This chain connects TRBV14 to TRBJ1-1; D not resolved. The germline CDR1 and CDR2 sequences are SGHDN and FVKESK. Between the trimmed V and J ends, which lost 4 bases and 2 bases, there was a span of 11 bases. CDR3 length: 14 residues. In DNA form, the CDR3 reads TGTGCCAGCAGCCCCTCCGGCAGAAACACTGAAGCTTTCTTT. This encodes CASSPSGRNTEAFF.

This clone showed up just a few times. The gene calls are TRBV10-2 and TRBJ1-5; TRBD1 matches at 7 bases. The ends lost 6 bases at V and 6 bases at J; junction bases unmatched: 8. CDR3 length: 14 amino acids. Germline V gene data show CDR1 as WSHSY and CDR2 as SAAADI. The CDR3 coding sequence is TGCGCCAGCAGGATGACAGGGTGGGGTCAGCCCCAGCATTTT. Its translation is CASRMTGWGQPQHF.

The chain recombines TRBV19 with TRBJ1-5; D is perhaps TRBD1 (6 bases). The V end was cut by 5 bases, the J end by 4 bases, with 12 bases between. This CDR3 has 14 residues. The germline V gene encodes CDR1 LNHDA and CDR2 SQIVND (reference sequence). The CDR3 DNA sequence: TGTGCCAGTAGTGGATGGGGGCTTAATCAGCCCCAGCATTTT. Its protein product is CASSGWGLNQPQHF.

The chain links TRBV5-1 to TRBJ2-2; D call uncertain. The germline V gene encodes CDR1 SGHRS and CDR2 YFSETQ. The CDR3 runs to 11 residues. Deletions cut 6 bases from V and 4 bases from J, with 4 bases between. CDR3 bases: TGCGCCAGCAAGGTCACCGGGGAGCTGTTTTTT. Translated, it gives CASKVTGELFF.

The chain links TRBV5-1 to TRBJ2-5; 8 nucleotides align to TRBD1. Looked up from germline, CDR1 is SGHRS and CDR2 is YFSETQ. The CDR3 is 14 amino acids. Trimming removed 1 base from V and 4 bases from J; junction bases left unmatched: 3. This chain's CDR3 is CASSLRQGRETQYF. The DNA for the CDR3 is TGCGCCAGCAGCTTGAGACAGGGGCGAGAGACCCAGTACTTC.

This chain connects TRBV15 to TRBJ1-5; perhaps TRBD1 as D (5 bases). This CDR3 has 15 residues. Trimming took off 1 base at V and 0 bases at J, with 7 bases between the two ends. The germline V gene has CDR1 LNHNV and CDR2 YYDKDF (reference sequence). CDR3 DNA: TGTGCCACCAGCAGAGCAGGGTATAGCAATCAGCCCCAGCATTTT. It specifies CATSRAGYSNQPQHF.

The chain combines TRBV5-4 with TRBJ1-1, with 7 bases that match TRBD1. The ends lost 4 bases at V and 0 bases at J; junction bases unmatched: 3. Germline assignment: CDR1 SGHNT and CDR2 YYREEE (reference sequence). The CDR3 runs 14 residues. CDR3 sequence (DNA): TGTGCCAGCAGCCGGGACAGCCTGAACACTGAAGCTTTCTTT. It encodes CASSRDSLNTEAFF.

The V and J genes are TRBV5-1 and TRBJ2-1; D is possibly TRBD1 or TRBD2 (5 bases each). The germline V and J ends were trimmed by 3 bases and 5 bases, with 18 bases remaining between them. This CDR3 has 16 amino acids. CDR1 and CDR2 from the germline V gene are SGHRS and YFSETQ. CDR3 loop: CASSYGSGTLNNEQFF. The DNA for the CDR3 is TGCGCCAGCAGCTATGGGTCCGGGACCCTAAACAATGAGCAGTTCTTC.

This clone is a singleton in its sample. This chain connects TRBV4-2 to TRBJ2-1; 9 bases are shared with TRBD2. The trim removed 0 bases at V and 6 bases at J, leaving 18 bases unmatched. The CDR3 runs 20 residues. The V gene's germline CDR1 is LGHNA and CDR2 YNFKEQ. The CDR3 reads CASSQDLRVRAGGPGNEQFF. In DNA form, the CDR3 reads TGTGCCAGCAGCCAAGACCTACGGGTGAGAGCGGGAGGACCAGGCAATGAGCAGTTCTTC.

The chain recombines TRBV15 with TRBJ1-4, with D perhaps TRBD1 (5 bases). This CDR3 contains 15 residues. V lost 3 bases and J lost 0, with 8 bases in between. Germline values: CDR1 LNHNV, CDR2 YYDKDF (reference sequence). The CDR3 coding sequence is TGTGCCACCAGCAGGGGGACGGCAACTAATGAAAAACTGTTTTTT. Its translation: CATSRGTATNEKLFF.

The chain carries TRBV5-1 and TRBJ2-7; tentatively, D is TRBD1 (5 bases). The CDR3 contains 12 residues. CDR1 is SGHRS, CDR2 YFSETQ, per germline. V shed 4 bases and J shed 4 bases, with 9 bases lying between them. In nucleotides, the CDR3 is TGCGCCAGCAGCGTTCAGGGTTACGAGCAGTACTTC. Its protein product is CASSVQGYEQYF.